These T cell receptor beta chains were read from a single sample in a study of shared clonotypes between healthy human individuals. The table came from immunoSEQ multiplex PCR; TCRdb's copy has only in-frame clones and leaves some out. Among about 2.4 million clones, around nine tenths were seen once, and the ten largest hold 0.11% to 0.15%. Material: naive CD4+ T cells sorted from blood. The receptors originated from a young man in good health. Each CDR3 is given with its conserved first and last residue. A D gene is named only where the DNA matches it firmly. Size values are once, few and many counts, or a class for expanded clones, and some rows have none.

>NA|NA|TRBV6-5|TRBJ2-2
TGTGCCAGCAGTTACTCGAGTCAGGGGGGCACCGGGGAGCTGTTTTTT
CASSYSSQGGTGELFF
>NA|NA|TRBV19|TRBJ2-5
TGTGCCAGTAGTATCAGCAGACAAGAGACCCAGTACTTC
CASSISRQETQYF
>TRBD1|NA|TRBV19|TRBJ2-2
TGTGCCAGTAGCCCCGGCTTAGGGACAGGGGCCGGGGAGCTGTTTTTT
CASSPGLGTGAGELFF
>TRBD2|NA|TRBV27|TRBJ2-2
TGTGCCAGCAGTTGGAGGGGACTAGCGGGGGATACCGGGGAGCTGTTTTTT
CASSWRGLAGDTGELFF
>TRBD1|few|TRBV10-1|TRBJ1-6
TGCGCCAGCAGCCGCGGACAGGTGGATTCACCCCTCCACTTT
CASSRGQVDSPLHF
>TRBD1|once|TRBV5-4|TRBJ2-2
TGTGCCAGCAGCGCCGGGACAGCGACCACCGGGGAGCTGTTTTTT
CASSAGTATTGELFF
>NA|NA|TRBV18|TRBJ1-2
TGTGCCAGCTCACCACCCCTAGGAACAGGGAGGGATGGCTACACCTTC
CASSPPLGTGRDGYTF
>TRBD1|NA|TRBV4-1|TRBJ1-5
TGCGCCAGCAGCCAAGATAACAGGGGGCGGGGCAATCAGCCCCAGCATTTT
CASSQDNRGRGNQPQHF
>NA|NA|TRBV5-8|TRBJ2-3
TGTGCCAGCAGCCCTTTGGGGACGCAGTATTTT
CASSPLGTQYF
>NA|NA|TRBV28|TRBJ2-7
TGTGCCAGCAGTTCCCCCCAGGGTCCCGAGCAGTACTTC
CASSSPQGPEQYF
>NA|NA|TRBV6-1|TRBJ2-7
TGTGCCAGCAGCCGGGGCCCAGCCTCCTACGAGCAGTACTTC
CASSRGPASYEQYF
>TRBD2|NA|TRBV6-5|TRBJ2-7
TGTGCCAGCAGTCCCGGACTAGCGGGGGCCTACGAGCAGTACTTC
CASSPGLAGAYEQYF
>TRBD1|NA|TRBV7-9|TRBJ1-2
TGTGCCAGCAGCGAAACAGGGGGTCGAGGTGGCTACACCTTC
CASSETGGRGGYTF
>TRBD1|NA|TRBV5-6|TRBJ2-5
TGTGCCAGCAGCTCGCGACAGGGGGGAGAGACCCAGTACTTC
CASSSRQGGETQYF
>NA|few|TRBV14|TRBJ1-6
TGTGCCCTTCACGGGAGGAGGGATAATTCACCCCTCCACTTT
CALHGRRDNSPLHF
>TRBD1|NA|TRBV9|TRBJ1-2
TGTGCCAGCAGCCCCGACAGGGCACCTTATGGCTACACCTTC
CASSPDRAPYGYTF
>TRBD2|NA|TRBV6-5|TRBJ2-7
TGTGCCAGCAGCCCGGGGGGGGGCCCCACCTACGAGCAGTACTTC
CASSPGGGPTYEQYF
>NA|once|TRBV28|TRBJ1-4
TGTGCCAGCCCTACACTGGGGAAGTTACCTAATGAAAAACTGTTTTTT
CASPTLGKLPNEKLFF
>NA|NA|TRBV30|TRBJ1-6
TGTGCCTGGGATGCGGGGGCCGATTCACCCCTCCACTTT
CAWDAGADSPLHF
>NA|NA|TRBV4-1|TRBJ1-1
TGCGCCAGCAGCCAAGATTTGTGGCAACCAGCTTTCTTT
CASSQDLWQPAFF
>NA|NA|TRBV10-1|TRBJ2-5
TGCGCCAGCAGTGTAGACCAGCGATCGGAGACCCAGTACTTC
CASSVDQRSETQYF
>NA|NA|TRBV25-1|TRBJ1-6
TGTGCCAGCAGTGAAACAGGGTTCCGGTCACCCCTCCACTTT
CASSETGFRSPLHF
>TRBD1|NA|TRBV11-3|TRBJ1-3
TGTGCCAGCAGCTCAGGACAGGGACGGGAGGACACCATATATTTT
CASSSGQGREDTIYF